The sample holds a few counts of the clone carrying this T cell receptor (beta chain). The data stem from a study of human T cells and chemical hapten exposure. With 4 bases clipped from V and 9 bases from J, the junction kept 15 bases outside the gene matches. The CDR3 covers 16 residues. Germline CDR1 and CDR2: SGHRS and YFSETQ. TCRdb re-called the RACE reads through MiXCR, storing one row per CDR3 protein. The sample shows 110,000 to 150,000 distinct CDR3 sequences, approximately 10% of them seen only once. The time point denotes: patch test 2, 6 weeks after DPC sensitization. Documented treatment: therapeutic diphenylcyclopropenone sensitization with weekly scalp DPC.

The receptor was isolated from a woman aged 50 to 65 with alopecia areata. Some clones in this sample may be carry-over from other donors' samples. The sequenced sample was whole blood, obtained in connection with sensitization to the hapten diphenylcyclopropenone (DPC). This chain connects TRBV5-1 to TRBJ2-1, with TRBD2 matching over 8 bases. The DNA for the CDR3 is TGCGCCAGCAGCCCCCTCAAGGAAGCGGGAGATGTTGAGCAGTTCTTC. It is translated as CASSPLKEAGDVEQFF.